This TCR beta chain was captured in a study of blood T cell repertoires in COVID-19. Turning to the study itself: T cells, B-cell-depleted T cells, or PBMCs supplied cDNA or gDNA.

Here immunoSEQ multiplex PCR was the method, and the copy in TCRdb shows in-frame clones only, minus some. The sample contains about 200,000 clones, about 82% of which appear only once. Germline V lookup: CDR1 MNHEY, CDR2 SVGAGI. The CDR3 length is 14 residues. Germline trimming cut 6 bases from V and 5 bases from J; bases unmatched to any gene: 8. The receptor comes from a man aged 35 to 55 with acute COVID-19. The V and J genes are TRBV6-5 and TRBJ2-5; 8 bases map to TRBD1. The sequencing sample was made of PBMCs or T cells enriched from blood (not recorded which). CDR3 loop: CASSQTGAGETQYF. The CDR3 region has the DNA TGTGCCAGCAGCCAGACAGGGGCCGGGGAGACCCAGTACTTC.